The source of this T cell receptor (beta chain) is a study of T-cell memory formation after mild COVID-19. The CDR3 is 17 amino acids. J lost 7 bases, V lost 4 bases, and 9 bases had no gene match. The germline gives CDR1 SGDLS, CDR2 YYNGEE. TCRdb re-called the 5' RACE reads through MiXCR, storing one row per CDR3 protein. This table holds roughly 550,000 distinct CDR3 sequences, around 20% found once. This receptor was identified in an adult woman who had mild COVID-19 (a few samples of this study predate the infection). Cell type and time point are not known. The chain uses TRBV9 and TRBJ2-2; 14 bases line up with TRBD2. What was sequenced was PBMCs or a T cell subset sorted from them (not recorded which). The chain's CDR3 is CASSPEGLAGAVGELFF. The CDR3 nucleotides read TGTGCCAGCAGCCCTGAGGGACTAGCGGGGGCGGTCGGGGAGCTGTTTTTT.